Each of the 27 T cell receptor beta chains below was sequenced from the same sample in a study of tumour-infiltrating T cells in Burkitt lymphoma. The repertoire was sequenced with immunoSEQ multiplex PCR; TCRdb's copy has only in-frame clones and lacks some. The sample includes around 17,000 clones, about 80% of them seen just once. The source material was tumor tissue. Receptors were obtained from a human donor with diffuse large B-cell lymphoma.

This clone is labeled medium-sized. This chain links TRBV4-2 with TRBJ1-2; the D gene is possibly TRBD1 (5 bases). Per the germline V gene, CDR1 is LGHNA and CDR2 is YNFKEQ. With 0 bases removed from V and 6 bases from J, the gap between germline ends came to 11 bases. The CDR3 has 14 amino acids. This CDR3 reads CASSQDKGWDGYTF. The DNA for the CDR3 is TGTGCCAGCAGCCAAGACAAGGGGTGGGATGGCTACACCTTC.

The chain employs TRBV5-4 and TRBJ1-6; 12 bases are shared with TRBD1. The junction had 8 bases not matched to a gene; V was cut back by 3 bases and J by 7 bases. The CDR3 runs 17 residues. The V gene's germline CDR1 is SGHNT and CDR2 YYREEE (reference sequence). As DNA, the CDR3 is TGTGCCAGCAGCTCGTCGGGACAGGGGGCGCGGAATTCACCCCTCCACTTT. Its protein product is CASSSSGQGARNSPLHF.

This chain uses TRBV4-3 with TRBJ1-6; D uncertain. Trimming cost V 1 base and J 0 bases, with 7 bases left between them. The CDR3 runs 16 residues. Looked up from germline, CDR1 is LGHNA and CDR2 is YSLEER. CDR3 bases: TGCGCCAGCAGCCAAGGAGGGAGCTCCTATAATTCACCCCTCCACTTT. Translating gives CASSQGGSSYNSPLHF.

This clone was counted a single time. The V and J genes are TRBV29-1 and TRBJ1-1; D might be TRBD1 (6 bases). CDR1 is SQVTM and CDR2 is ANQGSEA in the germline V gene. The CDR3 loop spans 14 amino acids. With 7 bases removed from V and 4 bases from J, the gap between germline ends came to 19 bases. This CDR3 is CSASAGVWVTEAFF. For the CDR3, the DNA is TGCAGCGCTTCAGCAGGGGTTTGGGTCACTGAAGCTTTCTTT. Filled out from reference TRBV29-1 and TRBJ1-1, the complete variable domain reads SAVISQKPSRDICQRGTSLTIQCQVDSQVTMMFWYRQQPGQSLTLIATANQGSEATYESGFVIDKFPISRPNLTFSTLTVSNMSPEDSSIYLCSASAGVWVTEAFFGQGTRLTVV.

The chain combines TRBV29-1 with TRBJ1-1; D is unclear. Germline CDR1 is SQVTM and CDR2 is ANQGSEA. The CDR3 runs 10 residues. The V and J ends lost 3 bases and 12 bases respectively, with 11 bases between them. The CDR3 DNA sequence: TGCAGCGTTGAGAAGATCTGGACTTTCTTT. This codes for CSVEKIWTFF. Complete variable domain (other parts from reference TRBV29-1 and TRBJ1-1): SAVISQKPSRDICQRGTSLTIQCQVDSQVTMMFWYRQQPGQSLTLIATANQGSEATYESGFVIDKFPISRPNLTFSTLTVSNMSPEDSSIYLCSVEKIWTFFGQGTRLTVV.

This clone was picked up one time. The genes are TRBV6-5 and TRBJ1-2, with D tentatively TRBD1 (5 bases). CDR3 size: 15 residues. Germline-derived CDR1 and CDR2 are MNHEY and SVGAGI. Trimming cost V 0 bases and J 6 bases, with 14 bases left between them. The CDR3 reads CASSYSSSGWDGYTF. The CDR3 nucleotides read TGTGCCAGCAGTTACTCGAGTTCAGGGTGGGATGGCTACACCTTC.

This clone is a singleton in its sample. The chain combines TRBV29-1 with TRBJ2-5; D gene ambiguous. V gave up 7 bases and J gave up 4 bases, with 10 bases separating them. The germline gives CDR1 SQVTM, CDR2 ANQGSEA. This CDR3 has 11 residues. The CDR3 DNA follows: TGCAGCGCCCCTTCGGGAGAGACCCAGTACTTC. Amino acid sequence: CSAPSGETQYF.

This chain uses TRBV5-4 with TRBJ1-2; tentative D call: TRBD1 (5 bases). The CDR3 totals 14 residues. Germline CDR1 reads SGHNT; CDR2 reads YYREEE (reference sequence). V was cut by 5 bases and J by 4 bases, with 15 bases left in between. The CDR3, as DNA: TGTGCCAGCAGTACGACAGATGTGGGCTATGGCTACACCTTC. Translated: CASSTTDVGYGYTF.

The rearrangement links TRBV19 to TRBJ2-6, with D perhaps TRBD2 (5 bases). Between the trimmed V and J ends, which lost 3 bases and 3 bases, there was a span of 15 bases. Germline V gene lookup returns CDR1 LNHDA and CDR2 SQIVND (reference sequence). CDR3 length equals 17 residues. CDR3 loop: CASSIEGISFGANVLTF. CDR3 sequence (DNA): TGTGCCAGTAGTATCGAGGGTATTTCATTTGGGGCCAACGTCCTGACTTTC.

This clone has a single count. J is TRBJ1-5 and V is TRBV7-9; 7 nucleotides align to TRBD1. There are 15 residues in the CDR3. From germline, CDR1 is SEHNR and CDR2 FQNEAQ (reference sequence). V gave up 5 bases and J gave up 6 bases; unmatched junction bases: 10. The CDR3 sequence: CASSRRDSPGQPQHF. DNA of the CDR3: TGTGCCAGCAGCCGACGGGACAGCCCAGGTCAGCCCCAGCATTTT.

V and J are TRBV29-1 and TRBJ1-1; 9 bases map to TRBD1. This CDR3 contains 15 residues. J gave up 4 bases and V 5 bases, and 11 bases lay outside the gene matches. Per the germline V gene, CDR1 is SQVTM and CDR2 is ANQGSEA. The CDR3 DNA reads TGCAGCGTTATAAAAAGGGACAGGGTCTTCACTGAAGCTTTCTTT. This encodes CSVIKRDRVFTEAFF.

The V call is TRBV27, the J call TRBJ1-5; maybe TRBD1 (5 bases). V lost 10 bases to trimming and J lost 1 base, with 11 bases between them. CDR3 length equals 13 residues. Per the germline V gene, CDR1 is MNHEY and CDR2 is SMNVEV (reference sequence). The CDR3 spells CATSRGSNQPQHF. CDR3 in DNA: TGTGCCACTTCTCGGGGCAGCAATCAGCCCCAGCATTTT.

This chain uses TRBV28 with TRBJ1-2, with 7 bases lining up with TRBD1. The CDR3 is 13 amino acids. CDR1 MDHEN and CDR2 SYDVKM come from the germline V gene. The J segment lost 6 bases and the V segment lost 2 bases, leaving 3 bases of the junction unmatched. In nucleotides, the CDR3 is TGTGCCAGCAGTTTACAGGGGGTTAATGGCTACACCTTC. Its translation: CASSLQGVNGYTF.

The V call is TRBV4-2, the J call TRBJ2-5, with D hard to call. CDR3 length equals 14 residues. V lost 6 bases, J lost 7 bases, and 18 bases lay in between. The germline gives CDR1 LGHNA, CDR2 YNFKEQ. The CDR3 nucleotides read TGTGCCAGCAGTCCCGGGTCCCCGGGCGGGACCCAGTACTTC. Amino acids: CASSPGSPGGTQYF.

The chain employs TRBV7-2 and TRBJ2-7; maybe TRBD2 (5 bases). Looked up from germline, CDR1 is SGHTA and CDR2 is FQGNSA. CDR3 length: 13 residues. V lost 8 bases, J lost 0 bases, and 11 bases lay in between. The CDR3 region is CASGSRVSYEQYF. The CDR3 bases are TGTGCCAGCGGCTCGAGGGTCTCCTACGAGCAGTACTTC.

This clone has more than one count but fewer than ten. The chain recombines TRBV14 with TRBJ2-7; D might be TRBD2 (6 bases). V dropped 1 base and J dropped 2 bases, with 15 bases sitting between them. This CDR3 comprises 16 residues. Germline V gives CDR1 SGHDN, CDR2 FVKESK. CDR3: CASSQALASLTYEQYF. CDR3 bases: TGTGCCAGCAGCCAAGCGCTAGCGAGCCTTACCTACGAGCAGTACTTC.

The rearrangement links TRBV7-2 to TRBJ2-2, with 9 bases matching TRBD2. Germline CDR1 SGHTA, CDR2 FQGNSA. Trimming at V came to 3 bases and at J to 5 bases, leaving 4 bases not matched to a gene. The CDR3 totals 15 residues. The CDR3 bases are TGTGCCAGCAGCTTTAGCGGGAGAGGGACCGGGGAGCTGTTTTTT. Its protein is CASSFSGRGTGELFF.

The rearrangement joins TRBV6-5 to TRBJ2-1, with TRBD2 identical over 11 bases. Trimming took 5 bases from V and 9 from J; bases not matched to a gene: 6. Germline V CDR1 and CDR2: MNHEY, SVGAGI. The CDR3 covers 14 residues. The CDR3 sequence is CASSLSGGAGEQFF. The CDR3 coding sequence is TGTGCCAGCAGTCTTAGCGGGGGGGCCGGTGAGCAGTTCTTC.

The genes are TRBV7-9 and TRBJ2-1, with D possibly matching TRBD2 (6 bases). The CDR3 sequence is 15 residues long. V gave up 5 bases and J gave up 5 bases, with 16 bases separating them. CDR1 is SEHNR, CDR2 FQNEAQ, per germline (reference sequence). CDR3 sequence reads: CASSVAGTPDNEQFF. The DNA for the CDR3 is TGTGCCAGCAGCGTCGCCGGGACTCCTGACAATGAGCAGTTCTTC.

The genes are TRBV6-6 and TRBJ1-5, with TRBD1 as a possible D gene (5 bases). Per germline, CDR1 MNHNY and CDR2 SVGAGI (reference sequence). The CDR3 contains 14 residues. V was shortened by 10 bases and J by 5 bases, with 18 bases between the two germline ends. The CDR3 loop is CATKDNIPYQPQHF. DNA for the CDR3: TGTGCCACCAAGGACAACATCCCCTATCAGCCCCAGCATTTT.

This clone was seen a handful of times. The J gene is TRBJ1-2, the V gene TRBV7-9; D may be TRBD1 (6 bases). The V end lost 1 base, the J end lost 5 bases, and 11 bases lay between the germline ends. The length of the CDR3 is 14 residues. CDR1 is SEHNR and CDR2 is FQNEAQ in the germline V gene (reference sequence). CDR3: CASSLGGPRYGYTF. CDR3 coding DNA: TGTGCCAGCAGCTTAGGGGGGCCGAGGTATGGCTACACCTTC. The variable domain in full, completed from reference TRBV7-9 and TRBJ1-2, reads DTGVSQNPRHKITKRGQNVTFRCDPISEHNRLYWYRQTLGQGPEFLTYFQNEAQLEKSRLLSDRFSAERPKGSFSTLEIQRTEQGDSAMYLCASSLGGPRYGYTFGSGTRLTVV.

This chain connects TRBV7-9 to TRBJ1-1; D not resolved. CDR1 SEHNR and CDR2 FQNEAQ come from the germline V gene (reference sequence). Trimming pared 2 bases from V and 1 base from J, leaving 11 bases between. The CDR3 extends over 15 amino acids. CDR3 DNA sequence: TGTGCCAGCAGCTTAACCGGGCTCCCGAACACTGAAGCTTTCTTT. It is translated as CASSLTGLPNTEAFF.

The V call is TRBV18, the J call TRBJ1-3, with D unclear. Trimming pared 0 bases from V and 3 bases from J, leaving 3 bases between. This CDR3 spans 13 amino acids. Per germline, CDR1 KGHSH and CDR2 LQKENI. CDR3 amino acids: CASSPPSGNTIYF. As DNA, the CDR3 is TGTGCCAGCTCACCACCGAGTGGAAACACCATATATTTT.

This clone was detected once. CDR3 sequence: CASTPGGPYNEQFF. Here the CDR3 DNA reads TGTGCCAGCACCCCCGGGGGGCCCTACAATGAGCAGTTCTTC. The chain is built from TRBV7-6 and TRBJ2-1, with D tentatively TRBD2 (7 bases). This CDR3 has 14 residues. Germline CDR1 is SGHVS and CDR2 is FNYEAQ. V lost 7 bases to trimming and J lost 2 bases, with 12 bases between them.

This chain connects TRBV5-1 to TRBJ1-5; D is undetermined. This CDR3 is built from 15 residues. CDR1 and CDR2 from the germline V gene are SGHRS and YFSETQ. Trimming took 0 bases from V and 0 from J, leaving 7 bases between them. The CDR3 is CASSLAPDSNQPQHF. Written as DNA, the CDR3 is TGCGCCAGCAGCTTGGCCCCGGATAGCAATCAGCCCCAGCATTTT.

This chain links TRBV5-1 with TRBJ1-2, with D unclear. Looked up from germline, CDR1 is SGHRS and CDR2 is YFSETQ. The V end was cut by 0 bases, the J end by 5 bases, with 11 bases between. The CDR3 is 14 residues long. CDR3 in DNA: TGCGCCAGCAGCTTGGGCAGCTCTGAGTATGGCTACACCTTC. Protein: CASSLGSSEYGYTF.

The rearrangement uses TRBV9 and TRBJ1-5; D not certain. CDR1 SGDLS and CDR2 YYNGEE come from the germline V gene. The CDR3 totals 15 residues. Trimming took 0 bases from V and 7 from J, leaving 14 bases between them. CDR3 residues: CASSVGTEKYQPQHF. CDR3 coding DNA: TGTGCCAGCAGCGTAGGAACAGAAAAGTACCAGCCCCAGCATTTT.